This T cell receptor beta chain appears in the sequencing data of a study of blood T cell repertoires in COVID-19 (dated by TCRdb to about 2020). Some background on the complete study: Samples covering the acute and convalescent phases of COVID-19 were provided by collaborators in the United States, Italy and Spain. The repertoires were released in a freely available public database meant as a resource for research on the immune response to SARS-CoV-2. Nearly every sample came with metadata listing a de-identified subject ID, COVID-19 status, age in years and sex. HLA class I and class II types, where available, came from metadata supplied by the sample provider rather than from assay-based typing. The samples were drawn from the first 160 participants of the ongoing ImmuneRACE study and from over a thousand subjects provided by 6 global collaborators. The prospective study material was composed of cDNA or gDNA derived from T cells, B-cell-depleted T cells, or PBMCs. Subjects who had been exposed to COVID-19, were actively infected with it, or had recovered from it provided the deeply sampled blood TCRbeta repertoires that made up the dataset.

The CDR3, cysteine through phenylalanine, is 18 amino acids long. Just CDR3 DNA is preserved here, 54 bases in frame from base 1. Based on the germline V gene, the CDR1 and CDR2 sequences are MDHEN and SYDVKM. For this chain, trimming is 5 bases at the V end and 1 base at the J end, and the number of junction bases without a gene match is 11. The immunoSEQ Assay, a bias-controlled multiplex PCR, was used to amplify TCRbeta CDR3 regions from genomic DNA. Under the source paper's analysis protocol: The number of nucleated cells in each sample was estimated by amplification of reference gene primers within the assay. To quantify the absolute abundance of each unique TCRbeta CDR3 rearrangement, sequence reads were collapsed and filtered. For each sample, productive Simpson clonality was calculated as the square root of Simpson's diversity index over productive rearrangements. TCRdb mirrors the immuneACCESS table, restricted to in-frame sequences. Some clones are absent from its copies; in checked studies, under half trace to an unresolved V gene, and the reason for the others is unknown. The V and J calls and clone size are taken from that table; D and trimming were inferred from the DNA. For this sample the table gives 200,000 to 250,000 clones, of which approximately 88% were detected only once. 3% to 4% of the sample rests with the top ten.

Comments on this clone: What this receptor recognizes is not known. Per-base quality was not reported, and no clone a single base away is much larger than it.

Broader findings and caveats from the paper: How much clinical and demographic metadata was included differed by source and by participant, and the metadata was provided uncurated.

Participants in the prospective study were aged about 18 to 95 years, lived in some 24 United States geographic areas, and enrolled through a virtual design. To assign participants to cohorts, the prospective study relied on clinical history that participants themselves reported in a screening survey and a study questionnaire. Exposed participants had been in contact with someone with a PCR-confirmed or clinician-diagnosed COVID-19 case within 2 weeks of study entry. In the prospective study, mobile phlebotomists collected whole blood, serum and a nasopharyngeal or oropharyngeal swab from each participant. Participants in the prospective study had the option to provide additional blood draws and questionnaires over a roughly two-month period. Blood samples from the prospective study were shipped frozen or at room temperature prior to DNA extraction.

Sample: PBMCs or T cells enriched from blood (not recorded which). This TCR came from a woman younger than 45 who had been exposed to COVID-19. The chain couples TRBV28 to TRBJ2-1, with TRBD2 matching 10 junction bases. The CDR3 loop reads CASSPGRGSGRSYNEQFF. The DNA reads as follows: TGTGCCAGCAGTCCTGGGCGGGGTAGCGGGAGGTCCTACAATGAGCAGTTCTTC.